This T cell receptor beta chain was sequenced during a study of identical twins. Study outcomes and limitations: The study reached conclusions through statistical analysis that was cross-sectional, not following the same donors.

CDR1 SSHAT and CDR2 FNYEAQ come from the germline V gene (reference sequence). The V gene end was trimmed by 5 bases and the J gene end by 0 bases; junction bases not matched to a gene: 9. This CDR3 comprises 17 residues. Regarding this clonotype: What it recognizes is unknown.

Template switching (which added a universal primer site) was used, and cDNA carried unique molecular identifiers. TCRdb redid the calling of the 5' RACE reads with MiXCR, one entry per CDR3 protein. This table has some 570,000 distinct CDR3 sequences, 20% to 25% appearing once. The same specimen was also included in a second study, on yellow fever vaccine responses in identical twins.

Material: CD4+ T cells sorted from blood. The sequence was obtained from a woman between 18 and 29 years old in good health. J is TRBJ2-2 and V is TRBV7-7, with TRBD2 identical over 7 bases. Written as DNA, the CDR3 is TGTGCCAGCAGCACTAGGCCACTAGCGCCGAACACCGGGGAGCTGTTTTTT. This translates into CASSTRPLAPNTGELFF.